Here is one TCR beta chain with its context. Antigen unknown. These data belong to a study of OX40 agonist ivuxolimab in advanced cancers. Looking at the study overall: Patients in dose escalation had liver, melanoma, kidney or head and neck cancers. A partial response was reached by three patients: one with hepatocellular carcinoma and two with cutaneous melanoma. Study-level results: A proportion of nonresponders additionally exhibited low normalized T-cell clonal expansion.

Patients were ineligible given autoimmune disease history or systemic immunosuppression. The CDR3 totals 12 residues. Trimming took 6 bases from V and 5 from J, leaving 13 bases between them. Germline lookup yields CDR1 GTSNPN and CDR2 SVGIG (reference sequence). The repertoire was sequenced with immunoSEQ multiplex PCR; TCRdb's copy has only in-frame clones and lacks some. The data show tens of thousands of clones, around 87% seen once. The specimen comprised CD4+ or CD8+ T cells sorted from blood, sampled in a trial of the OX40 agonist ivuxolimab. The chain links TRBV30 to TRBJ1-2, with a possible D match to TRBD1 (5 bases). This receptor was identified in an adult with an advanced solid tumor such as melanoma, head and neck, liver or kidney cancer. CDR3 sequence (DNA): TGTGCCTGCACACCGGGACTTTATGGCTACACCTTC. It specifies CACTPGLYGYTF. Complete variable domain (other parts from reference TRBV30 and TRBJ1-2): SQTIHQWPATLVQPVGSPLSLECTVEGTSNPNLYWYRQAAGRGLQLLFYSVGIGQISSEVPQNLSASRPQDRQFILSSKKLLLSDSGFYLCACTPGLYGYTFGSGTRLTVV.